This entry features one T cell receptor (beta chain) sequence. Its target is not known. Trimming stripped 5 bases from V and 4 bases from J, with 11 bases between. Germline V gene sequence: CDR1 SGHRS, CDR2 YFSETQ. The length of the CDR3 is 13 residues. The data belong to a study of cytomegalovirus exposure and HLA in healthy donors. Study background: The same platform was used for the 130 or so validation repertoires and the approximately 670 first-cohort repertoires, a later analysis reported.

General observations from the study: Most observed TCR sequences were rare, whereas some public TCRs were detected in many donors. It was about 150 TCR beta chains that were listed as cytomegalovirus-associated. Specificity for CMV antigens was confirmed in vitro for a few of the CMV-associated chains.

Here immunoSEQ multiplex PCR was the method, and the copy in TCRdb shows in-frame clones only, minus some. The repertoire consists of about 160,000 clones, with 86% occurring once and the leading ten covering under 7%. Sequenced material: PBMCs. This receptor was taken from a woman aged 25 to 45 in good health and CMV-seronegative. The gene calls are TRBV5-1 and TRBJ2-3; D possibly corresponds to TRBD2 (6 bases). As DNA, the CDR3 is TGCGCCAGCAGGGAGGAGCGGGCAGATACGCAGTATTTT. It translates to CASREERADTQYF.